The sequence of this TCR beta chain was determined in a study of OX40 agonist ivuxolimab in advanced cancers. At the level of the study: Dose-escalation cases comprised hepatocellular carcinoma, melanoma, renal cell or head and neck cancer. Regarding the study as a whole: At 0.1 to 3.0 mg/kg, CD4+ and CD8+ blood T cells expanded clonally by week 6.

Clones were sequenced by immunoSEQ multiplex PCR, and TCRdb holds only the in-frame ones, with some missing. The table records over 20,000 clones, more than 75% of them present only once. A remark on this clone: Its target is not known.

The sequence derives from an adult with an advanced solid tumor such as melanoma, head and neck, liver or kidney cancer. The sample was CD4+ or CD8+ T cells sorted from blood, taken in a trial of the OX40 agonist ivuxolimab.

The CDR3 nucleotides read TGTGCCAGCAGCCCAAACTCGGGGGGGACCGGGGAGCTGTTTTTT. Its translation is CASSPNSGGTGELFF. The V call is TRBV11-3, the J call TRBJ2-2; 8 positions match TRBD2. CDR1 and CDR2 (germline): SGHNT, YENEEA. With 5 bases clipped from V and 5 bases from J, the junction kept 7 bases outside the gene matches. The CDR3 runs to 15 residues.